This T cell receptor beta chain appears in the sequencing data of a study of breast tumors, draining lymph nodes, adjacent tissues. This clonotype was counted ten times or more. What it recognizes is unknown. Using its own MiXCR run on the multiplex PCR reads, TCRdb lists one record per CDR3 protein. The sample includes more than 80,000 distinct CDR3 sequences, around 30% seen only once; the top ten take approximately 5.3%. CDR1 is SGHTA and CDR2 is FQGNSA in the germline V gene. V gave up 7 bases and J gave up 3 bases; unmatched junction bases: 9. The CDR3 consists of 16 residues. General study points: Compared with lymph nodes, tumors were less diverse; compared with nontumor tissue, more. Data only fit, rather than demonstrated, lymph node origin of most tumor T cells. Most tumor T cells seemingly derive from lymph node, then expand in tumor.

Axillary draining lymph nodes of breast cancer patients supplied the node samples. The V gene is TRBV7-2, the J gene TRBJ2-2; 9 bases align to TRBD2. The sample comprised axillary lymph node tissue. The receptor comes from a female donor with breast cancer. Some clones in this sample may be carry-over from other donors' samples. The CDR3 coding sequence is TGTGCCAGCACCTCCCATAGCGGGGGCTACACCGGGGAGCTGTTTTTT. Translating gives CASTSHSGGYTGELFF.